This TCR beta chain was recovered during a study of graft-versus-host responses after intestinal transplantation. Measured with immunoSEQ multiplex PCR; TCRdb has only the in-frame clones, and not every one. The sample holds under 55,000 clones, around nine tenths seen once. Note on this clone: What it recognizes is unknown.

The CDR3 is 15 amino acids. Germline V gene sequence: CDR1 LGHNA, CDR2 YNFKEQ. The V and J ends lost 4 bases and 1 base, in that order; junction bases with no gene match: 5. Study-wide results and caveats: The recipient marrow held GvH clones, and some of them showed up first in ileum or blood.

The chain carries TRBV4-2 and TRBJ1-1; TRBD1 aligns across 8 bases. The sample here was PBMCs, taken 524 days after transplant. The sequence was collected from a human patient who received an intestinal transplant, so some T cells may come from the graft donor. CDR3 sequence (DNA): TGTGCCAGCAGCCCCGAACAGGGGGGGAACACTGAAGCTTTCTTT. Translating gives CASSPEQGGNTEAFF.